The rows below give T cell receptor beta chains drawn from one sample of a study of technical replicates of blood from four donors. Sequencing used immunoSEQ multiplex PCR; TCRdb keeps in-frame clones, though not all of them. The sample shows over 50,000 clones, around 87% of them seen only once. Sequenced input: PBMCs. The origin of the receptors is a human donor in good health. Some clones in this sample may be carry-over from other donors' samples. Each CDR3 is given with its conserved first and last residue. The D gene is left open where the match is weak. Only some rows state a clone size, as once, few, many or a class for expanded clones.

V,J,D,length,size,CDR3,DNA
TRBV6-1,TRBJ1-2,.,14,.,CASSARPGELGYTF,TGTGCCAGCAGTGCCCGACCCGGGGAACTTGGCTACACCTTC
TRBV10-3,TRBJ2-7,TRBD1,13,.,CATGDREISEQYF,TGTGCCACCGGGGACAGGGAAATCTCCGAGCAGTACTTC
TRBV5-1,TRBJ2-3,TRBD2,16,.,CASSSRLAGVIDTQYF,TGCGCCAGCAGCTCAAGACTAGCGGGAGTGATAGATACGCAGTATTTT
TRBV18,TRBJ1-5,.,14,.,CASSPSIGGQPQHF,TGTGCCAGCTCACCCAGCATAGGAGGGCAGCCCCAGCATTTT
TRBV4-3,TRBJ2-5,.,15,few,CASSQDRGGQETQYF,TGCGCCAGCAGCCAAGACAGGGGAGGGCAGGAGACCCAGTACTTC
TRBV27,TRBJ2-7,.,14,.,CASRLQGPSYEQYF,TGTGCCAGCAGACTTCAGGGTCCCTCCTACGAGCAGTACTTC
TRBV4-1,TRBJ2-3,.,16,.,CASSLAVGTSTDTQYF,TGCGCCAGCAGCCTCGCGGTAGGGACTAGCACAGATACGCAGTATTTT
TRBV7-7,TRBJ2-2,TRBD1,15,.,CASSADRGGTGELFF,TGTGCCAGCAGCGCCGACAGGGGTGGCACCGGGGAGCTGTTTTTT
TRBV5-6,TRBJ2-1,TRBD1,15,.,CASTHRGFSYNEQFF,TGTGCCAGCACCCACAGGGGTTTCTCCTACAATGAGCAGTTCTTC
TRBV7-9,TRBJ2-1,TRBD2,15,.,CASSSLGGRNNEQFF,TGTGCCAGCAGCAGCCTTGGCGGGAGGAACAATGAGCAGTTCTTC
TRBV7-9,TRBJ2-7,.,14,.,CASSLRDRSYEQYF,TGTGCCAGCAGCTTAAGAGACAGAAGCTACGAGCAGTACTTC
TRBV7-9,TRBJ2-3,.,14,.,CASSFFGGTDTQYF,TGTGCCAGCAGCTTTTTCGGGGGCACAGATACGCAGTATTTT
TRBV11-2,TRBJ2-7,TRBD2,14,.,CASSRERTRYEQYF,TGTGCCAGCAGCCGGGAGAGGACTAGATACGAGCAGTACTTC
TRBV15,TRBJ2-5,.,15,.,CATSRDVGRGETQYF,TGTGCCACCAGCAGAGATGTCGGGAGAGGAGAGACCCAGTACTTC
TRBV7-2,TRBJ2-1,TRBD2,16,.,CASSSNQDSVGGPQFF,TGTGCCAGCAGCTCCAATCAAGATAGTGTGGGAGGGCCTCAGTTCTTC
TRBV6-5,TRBJ2-3,TRBD1,15,.,CASRPGQAFGDTQYF,TGTGCCAGCAGGCCCGGACAGGCCTTCGGGGATACGCAGTATTTT
TRBV2,TRBJ2-7,.,13,.,CASSEVADYEQYF,TGTGCCAGCAGTGAAGTGGCAGATTACGAGCAGTACTTC
TRBV6-1,TRBJ1-2,.,15,.,CASSDMTGPNYGYTF,TGTGCCAGCAGTGACATGACAGGTCCTAACTATGGCTACACCTTC
TRBV7-2,TRBJ2-5,.,16,few,CASSLGFTGLRETQYF,TGTGCCAGCAGCTTGGGGTTTACAGGGTTGCGAGAGACCCAGTACTTC
TRBV4-1,TRBJ2-7,.,14,.,CASSQEGGTYEQYF,TGCGCCAGCAGCCAAGAAGGCGGGACCTACGAGCAGTACTTC
TRBV4-2,TRBJ2-7,TRBD1,15,.,CASSQAGTDSYEQYF,TGTGCCAGCAGCCAAGCTGGGACAGACTCCTACGAGCAGTACTTC
TRBV30,TRBJ1-2,.,14,.,CAWSVGQGIHGYTF,TGTGCCTGGAGTGTAGGGCAGGGTATACATGGCTACACCTTC
TRBV6-5,TRBJ2-7,.,14,.,CASSYPGDTPEQYF,TGTGCCAGCAGTTACCCCGGGGACACCCCCGAGCAGTACTTC
TRBV6-5,TRBJ2-7,TRBD2,12,.,CATGGPRHEQYF,TGTGCCACGGGGGGGCCTAGGCACGAGCAGTACTTC
TRBV11-3,TRBJ2-2,TRBD1,16,.,CASSPGQGARTGELFF,TGTGCCAGCAGTCCCGGCCAGGGGGCGCGCACCGGGGAGCTGTTTTTT
TRBV30,TRBJ2-5,.,14,.,CAWGLTRYQETQYF,TGTGCCTGGGGTCTTACCCGGTACCAAGAGACCCAGTACTTC
TRBV4-1,TRBJ1-2,TRBD1,14,.,CASSPRDRGIGYTF,TGCGCCAGCAGCCCCAGGGACAGGGGAATAGGCTACACCTTC
TRBV6-1,TRBJ1-5,TRBD1,14,.,CASSPGTGNQPQHF,TGTGCCAGCAGTCCTGGGACAGGGAATCAGCCCCAGCATTTT
TRBV19,TRBJ1-3,.,14,.,CASSRDYSGNTIYF,TGTGCCAGTAGTCGTGACTACTCTGGAAACACCATATATTTT
TRBV11-2,TRBJ2-3,TRBD2,13,.,CASSRGVTDTQYF,TGTGCCAGCAGCCGGGGGGTGACAGATACGCAGTATTTT
TRBV4-2,TRBJ1-4,TRBD1,13,few,CASSQKGQEKLFF,TGTGCCAGCAGCCAAAAGGGACAGGAAAAACTGTTTTTT
TRBV7-8,TRBJ2-7,.,14,once,CASSPQGSTYEQYF,TGTGCCAGCAGCCCCCAGGGCTCAACCTACGAGCAGTACTTC
TRBV19,TRBJ1-5,TRBD1,14,.,CASIGGQGLWPQHF,TGTGCCAGTATTGGCGGACAGGGATTATGGCCCCAGCATTTT
TRBV5-1,TRBJ2-7,TRBD2,16,.,CASSFFPGLAAYEQYF,TGCGCCAGCAGCTTTTTCCCGGGACTAGCGGCTTACGAGCAGTACTTC
TRBV29-1,TRBJ2-7,TRBD1,12,once,CSVGQGGGEQYF,TGCAGCGTGGGACAGGGAGGTGGTGAGCAGTACTTC
TRBV7-9,TRBJ1-3,.,13,.,CASSLIIEDTIYF,TGTGCCAGCAGCTTGATTATAGAGGACACCATATATTTT
TRBV4-1,TRBJ1-2,TRBD1,15,.,CASSQVGDSSYGYTF,TGCGCCAGCAGCCAAGTCGGGGACAGCTCTTATGGCTACACCTTC
TRBV5-4,TRBJ1-4,TRBD1,12,once,CASSRQGRELFF,TGTGCCAGCAGTCGACAGGGGAGGGAACTGTTTTTT
TRBV6-1,TRBJ2-5,.,15,.,CASSEGGLLRETQYF,TGTGCCAGCAGTGAAGGCGGCCTTTTAAGGGAGACCCAGTACTTC
TRBV5-8,TRBJ2-3,TRBD2,16,.,CASSLGTSGSTDTQYF,TGTGCCAGCAGCCTCGGGACTAGCGGGAGCACAGATACGCAGTATTTT
TRBV6-6,TRBJ1-5,TRBD1,15,.,CASSRDSKSNQPQHF,TGTGCCAGCAGTCGGGACAGTAAAAGCAATCAGCCCCAGCATTTT
TRBV15,TRBJ1-5,TRBD1,15,.,CATSIDRADNQPQHF,TGTGCCACCAGCATAGACAGGGCAGACAATCAGCCCCAGCATTTT
TRBV9,TRBJ1-2,.,11,.,CASSAPGGYTF,TGTGCCAGCAGCGCCCCAGGTGGCTACACCTTC
TRBV19,TRBJ1-6,TRBD1,13,.,CASSEGQGRPLHF,TGTGCCAGTAGTGAAGGACAGGGCAGACCCCTCCACTTT
TRBV6-1,TRBJ1-5,.,14,.,CASSEPEGGQPQHF,TGTGCCAGCAGTGAACCTGAGGGCGGGCAGCCCCAGCATTTT